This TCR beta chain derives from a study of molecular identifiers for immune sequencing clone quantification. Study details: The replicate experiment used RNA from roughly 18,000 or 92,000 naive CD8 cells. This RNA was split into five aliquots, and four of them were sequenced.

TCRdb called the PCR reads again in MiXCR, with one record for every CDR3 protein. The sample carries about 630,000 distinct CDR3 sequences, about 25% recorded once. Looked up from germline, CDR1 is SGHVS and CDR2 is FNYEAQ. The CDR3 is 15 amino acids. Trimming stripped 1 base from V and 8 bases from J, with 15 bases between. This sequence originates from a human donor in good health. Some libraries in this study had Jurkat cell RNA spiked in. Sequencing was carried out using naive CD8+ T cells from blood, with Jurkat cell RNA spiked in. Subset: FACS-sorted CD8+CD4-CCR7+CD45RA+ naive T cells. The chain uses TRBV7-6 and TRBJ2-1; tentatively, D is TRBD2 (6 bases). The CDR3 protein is CASSLVRTNFDEQFF. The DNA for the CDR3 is TGTGCCAGCAGCTTAGTTCGGACTAACTTCGATGAGCAGTTCTTC.